This T cell receptor beta chain was identified during a study of shared clonotypes between healthy human individuals. Points from the study as a whole: The study found about 5% of naive CD4 clonotypes shared across a few donors. The study sampled only blood, and tissue repertoires likely differ. Read depth was anticipated to influence clonotype sharing among donors.

Germline assignment: CDR1 SGHDN and CDR2 FVKESK. V was shortened by 2 bases and J by 1 base, with 11 bases between the two germline ends. CDR3 size: 15 residues. Every subset's genomic DNA went evenly onto several immunoSEQ plates. Sequencing used immunoSEQ multiplex PCR; TCRdb keeps in-frame clones, though not all of them. The table has about 580,000 clones, about 98% seen once; the top ten hold 0.3%. About this clone: The antigen remains undetermined.

The naive CD8 population came from CD45RO-negative cells selected for CCR7, without terminally differentiated effector memory CD45RA+ cells. This sequence was found in a man aged 25 to 45 in good health. This sequence joins TRBV14 and TRBJ2-5; no firm D call. Sequencing used naive CD8+ T cells sorted from blood. CDR3 nucleotides: TGTGCCAGCAGCCAAATTTTTGGCAGCCAAGAGACCCAGTACTTC. Protein product: CASSQIFGSQETQYF. Combining the CDR3 with reference TRBV14 and TRBJ2-5 gives the whole variable domain EAGVTQFPSHSVIEKGQTVTLRCDPISGHDNLYWYRRVMGKEIKFLLHFVKESKQDESGMPNNRFLAERTGGTYSTLKVQPAELEDSGVYFCASSQIFGSQETQYFGPGTRLLVL.